This paragraph covers one TCR beta chain sequence. The antigen is not known. The table came from immunoSEQ multiplex PCR; TCRdb's copy has only in-frame clones and leaves some out. The table shows about 2.3 million clones, with roughly 93% occurring only once. This entry is derived from a study of shared clonotypes between healthy human individuals. The CDR3 is made up of 14 amino acids. After removal of 4 bases from V and 8 bases from J, the junction contained 10 bases not matched to a gene. Germline CDR1 MNHEY, CDR2 SMNVEV (reference sequence). General study results and limits: Naive subsets generally exceeded memory subsets in estimated richness.

The TCR comes from a man aged 18 to 30 in good health. Some clones in this sample may be carry-over from other donors' samples. The rearrangement joins TRBV27 to TRBJ1-2; 7 nucleotides align to TRBD1. The sample consisted of naive CD4+ T cells from PBMCs. Subset defined: CD45RA+ positively selected. The CDR3 sequence is CASSSRDSSKGYTF. The CDR3 region has the DNA TGTGCCAGCAGTTCCCGGGACAGCTCCAAGGGCTACACCTTC.